This T cell receptor beta chain came from a study of blood T cells in healthy people across ages. V lost 7 bases and J lost 4; bases outside the gene matches: 6. The germline V gene encodes CDR1 MDHEN and CDR2 SYDVKM. This CDR3 comprises 14 residues. Together with a sample-barcoded 5' primer, a J-beta primer mix was included in a second PCR lasting about 6 to 11 cycles. Every individual sample yielded 3 million or more paired-end reads (each containing CDR3). From the 5' RACE reads, TCRdb called clonotypes with MiXCR, one entry per CDR3 protein. The sample has approximately 490,000 distinct CDR3 sequences, 20% to 30% seen once; the top ten hold around 10%. The data also belong to a second study, concerning T cells of mothers and their children.

This sequence joins TRBV28 and TRBJ1-4; 7 bases line up with TRBD1. The source material was blood. The TCR sequence derives from a boy younger than 18 in good health. CDR3 in DNA: TGTGCCAGCACCTCAGGGGGTCTTAATGAAAAACTGTTTTTT. This gives the protein CASTSGGLNEKLFF.